This T cell receptor beta chain was documented in a study of T cell responses to AZD1222 COVID-19 vaccine. This clone turned up a few times. V was clipped by 0 bases and J by 4 bases; unmatched bases: 7. CDR3 length: 15 amino acids. CDR1 is SGHNT, CDR2 YYREEE, per germline (reference sequence). Assay: immunoSEQ multiplex PCR; the TCRdb copy retains only in-frame clones and omits some. This table has around 150,000 clones, about 92% appearing once. The chain combines TRBV5-4 with TRBJ2-7, with 7 bases aligning to TRBD2. The sequence was obtained from an adult in good health. Sequencing was performed on peripheral blood, taken on day 0 of AZD1222 vaccination. CDR3 DNA sequence: TGTGCCAGCAGCTTGGGGCTAGCGGAAGAGTACGAGCAGTACTTC. Translation: CASSLGLAEEYEQYF.